This TCR beta chain was sequenced in a study of T cell responses to AZD1222 COVID-19 vaccine. With regard to this clone: Its target is unknown.

The CDR3 extends over 16 amino acids. CDR1 is SGHNT and CDR2 is YYREEE in the germline V gene (reference sequence). Deletions cut 0 bases from V and 1 base from J, with 13 bases between. Generated by immunoSEQ multiplex PCR, the TCRdb table keeps only in-frame clones and is missing some. The table lists about 180,000 clones, over 75% of them singletons. Whole-study results and caveats: After two AZD1222 doses, spike-specific TCR breadth and depth rose versus day 0. Mostly white British, mostly female donors; authors suggested clonal diversity may be underestimated. Spike was spanned by vaccine-associated CD4 TCRs, which were dominant at 160-218 and 743-854.

This TCR was recovered from an adult in good health. The rearrangement uses TRBV5-4 and TRBJ1-1, with a weak D call TRBD1 (5 bases). The sequencing used peripheral blood, collected on day 0 of AZD1222 vaccination. CDR3 in DNA: TGTGCCAGCAGCTTGGCCTGGCAGGGAGAGAACACTGAAGCTTTCTTT. Residues: CASSLAWQGENTEAFF.